The TCR beta chain described here comes from a study of Graves' ophthalmopathy and Graves' hyperthyroidism. Germline-derived CDR1 and CDR2 are SEHNR and FQNEAQ (reference sequence). The CDR3 extends over 14 amino acids. Deletions cut 1 base from V and 2 bases from J, with 5 bases between. Moderate-to-severe activity, CAS ≥3, NOSPECS ≥4 and duration under 3 months were recorded for donors with ophthalmopathy. What supplied the PBMCs was about 9.1 ml of fresh peripheral blood. General observations from the study: Ophthalmopathy could be told apart from stable hyperthyroidism by a 13-signature model (around 88% sensitivity, around 79% specificity).

Beta-chain TCR CDR3 regions were amplified from RNA transcripts. RT-PCR was first run with HTBI primers, then multiplex PCR in a second round. TCRdb reprocessed the multiplex PCR reads with MiXCR, giving one entry per CDR3 protein. The data show 660,000 or so distinct CDR3 sequences, more than 40% seen once. This clonotype was seen ten or more times. What it binds is not known. J is TRBJ2-2 and V is TRBV7-9; D is ambiguous. Sequencing input: peripheral blood. This receptor was identified in an adult man with Graves' ophthalmopathy. The CDR3 spells CASSLVENTGELFF. CDR3 DNA sequence: TGTGCCAGCAGCTTAGTAGAAAACACCGGGGAGCTGTTTTTT.